This T cell receptor (beta chain) is drawn from a study of vaccination and CD4 T cells after COVID-19. Study as a whole: Participants got two doses of BNT162b2 or mRNA-1273 vaccine. Post-COVID sampling occurred a median about 110 days after diagnosis (range 35 to 161).

With regard to this clonotype: The antigen is undetermined.

Treatment given: approximately 9-day PBMC culture with coronavirus spike peptide pools or control peptides (ViraFEST assay). Sequenced with the Oncomine TCR Beta short-read assay was DNA taken from cultured CD4+ T cells. MiXCR, run by TCRdb on the PCR reads, gives a single entry per CDR3 protein. The sample has 9,500 to 10,000 distinct CDR3 sequences; roughly 34% are singletons. This CDR3 region has 15 residues. Unmatched junction bases numbered 12, after V lost 6 bases and J lost 9 bases. The V gene's germline CDR1 is MNHNS and CDR2 SASEGT. Sequencing was performed on CD4+ T cells from blood, cultured in vitro. This chain joins TRBV6-1 and TRBJ2-1, with TRBD2 identical over 9 bases. The receptor's source is a human donor who had recovered from COVID-19. The CDR3 protein is CASSTGLAGVGEQFF. The CDR3 nucleotides are TGTGCCAGCAGCACGGGGTTAGCGGGGGTCGGTGAGCAGTTCTTC.